This T cell receptor (beta chain) appears in the sequencing data of a study of blood T cell repertoires in COVID-19. Across the study: The United States, Italy and Spain were the sources of the acute and convalescent COVID-19 samples. T cells, B-cell-depleted T cells, or PBMCs provided the cDNA or gDNA that served as material.

This table comes from immunoSEQ multiplex PCR, and its TCRdb copy is limited to in-frame clones, with some not included. The sample includes 100,000 to 150,000 clones, about 90% seen only once; the top ten take about 1%. Germline lookup yields CDR1 LGHNA and CDR2 YSLEER. This CDR3 region has 16 residues. The V and J ends lost 1 base and 2 bases respectively, with 11 bases between them. The gene calls are TRBV4-3 and TRBJ2-2; tentatively, D is TRBD2 (6 bases). The clonotype originates from a woman aged 50 to 60 with active or convalescent COVID-19. Sequencing input: peripheral blood. The CDR3 spells CASSQVRGVNTGELFF. CDR3 bases: TGCGCCAGCAGCCAAGTCCGCGGGGTTAACACCGGGGAGCTGTTTTTT.